Below, 21 T cell receptor beta chains from the same sample are listed, as sequenced in a study of beta chain features in type 1 diabetes (dated by TCRdb to the late 2010s). To prepare the library, the immunoSEQ multiplex PCR assay was applied. The entire amount of isolated RNA was reverse transcribed using the High Capacity cDNA Reverse Transcription Kit, so the sequenced TCRB transcripts were expressed ones. Here the immuneACCESS table is served through TCRdb, limited to in-frame sequences with V and J called. Missing clones are a known gap in these copies; in checked studies unresolved V genes cover under half, and the rest lacks a known reason. In all, the sample holds fewer than 200,000 clones, and around a tenth of those were seen once. The ten largest clones capture more than 0.45% of the sample. These receptors' targets are unknown. Overall study outcomes, separate from this receptor: In all four CD4+ subsets, TCRB CDR3 length was moderately but significantly shorter in type 1 diabetes patients.

Source material: central memory CD4+ T cells from blood. The source is a man aged 25 to 40 with type 1 diabetes.

CDR3 in amino acids: CSVELDILQFF. CDR3 DNA sequence: TGCAGCGTTGAATTGGACATTCTGCAGTTCTTC. The chain employs TRBV29-1 and TRBJ2-1; perhaps TRBD1 as D (5 bases). Per the germline V gene, CDR1 is SQVTM and CDR2 is ANQGSEA. The CDR3 has 11 residues. Trimming left V 2 bases short and J 12 bases short, with 11 bases between.

This clone was seen only a few times. V gene TRBV7-2 combines with J gene TRBJ2-3; D unclear. Trimming cost V 5 bases and J 0 bases, with 9 bases left between them. This CDR3 spans 14 amino acids. Germline V gene lookup returns CDR1 SGHTA and CDR2 FQGNSA. The CDR3: CASSAAISTDTQYF. DNA of the CDR3: TGTGCCAGCAGCGCGGCGATTAGCACAGATACGCAGTATTTT.

The rearrangement uses TRBV7-2 and TRBJ2-7; D might be TRBD1 (5 bases). Trimming stripped 3 bases from V and 7 bases from J, with 16 bases between. The CDR3 is 14 residues long. Germline assignment: CDR1 SGHTA and CDR2 FQGNSA. The CDR3 loop is CASSFGYRGREQYF. As DNA, the CDR3 is TGTGCCAGCAGCTTTGGGTATAGGGGTAGGGAGCAGTACTTC.

This chain uses TRBV28 with TRBJ1-5, with D perhaps matching TRBD1 (5 bases). The CDR3 is made up of 15 amino acids. Trimming removed 4 bases at V and 10 bases at J, with 20 bases between. Germline CDR1 is MDHEN and CDR2 is SYDVKM. The CDR3 region has the DNA TGTGCCAGCAGTTACGAAGAGACAGCAACCCGTCCCCAGCATTTT. Its translation is CASSYEETATRPQHF.

The chain uses TRBV2 and TRBJ1-5, with 10 bases fitting TRBD1. V trimming: 4 bases; J trimming: 6 bases; junction bases outside the gene matches: 3. Germline loops: CDR1 SNHLY, CDR2 FYNNEI. This CDR3 is built from 14 residues. The CDR3 DNA sequence: TGTGCCAGCAGTGGACAGGGGGCGTCTCAGCCCCAGCATTTT. As protein: CASSGQGASQPQHF. The full variable domain, with the rest looked up from reference TRBV2 and TRBJ1-5, is EPEVTQTPSHQVTQMGQEVILRCVPISNHLYFYWYRQILGQKVEFLVSFYNNEISEKSEIFDDQFSVERPDGSNFTLKIRSTKLEDSAMYFCASSGQGASQPQHFGDGTRLSIL.

The chain links TRBV9 to TRBJ2-3; D remains unclear. Trimming pared 4 bases from V and 4 bases from J, leaving 16 bases between. Germline V gene sequence: CDR1 SGDLS, CDR2 YYNGEE. This CDR3 spans 15 amino acids. The DNA of the CDR3 is TGTGCCAGCAGCTCGAGAAGTCTAGAGTCAGATACGCAGTATTTT. As protein: CASSSRSLESDTQYF.

In its sample, this clone was seen a few times. This rearrangement joins TRBV10-3 to TRBJ2-2; 9 bases are shared with TRBD1. CDR3 length equals 13 residues. J was trimmed by 4 bases and V by 10 bases; bases with no gene match: 4. CDR1 is ENHRY, CDR2 SYGVKD, per germline. CDR3 sequence (DNA): TGTGCCACCGGGACAGGGCCCACCGGGGAGCTGTTTTTT. This codes for CATGTGPTGELFF.

This clone was detected only a few times. The chain links TRBV18 to TRBJ1-3; 8 nucleotides agree with TRBD1. J lost 0 bases, V lost 0 bases, and 10 bases had no gene match. The CDR3 is made up of 19 amino acids. The germline V gene has CDR1 KGHSH and CDR2 LQKENI. The CDR3 coding sequence is TGTGCCAGCTCACCACCCGCAGGGGGCCTTCGGAACTCTGGAAACACCATATATTTT. This gives the protein CASSPPAGGLRNSGNTIYF.

The sample holds a few counts of this clone. This chain connects TRBV5-6 to TRBJ2-3, with a tentative D call TRBD2 (5 bases). CDR3 length: 15 amino acids. V lost 3 bases to trimming and J lost 5 bases, with 16 bases between them. Germline V gives CDR1 SGHDT, CDR2 YYEEEE. CDR3 residues: CASSSNMRAGDTQYF. CDR3 nucleotides: TGTGCCAGCAGCTCTAACATGAGGGCCGGAGATACGCAGTATTTT.

This clone has just a few counts. V gene TRBV2 combines with J gene TRBJ1-3; D is uncertain. From germline, CDR1 is SNHLY and CDR2 FYNNEI. The CDR3 consists of 14 residues. The V gene lost 3 bases and the J gene lost 2 bases, with 8 bases spanning the gap. As DNA, the CDR3 is TGTGCCAGCAGTGATGGCTCTGCTGGAAACACCATATATTTT. It translates to CASSDGSAGNTIYF.

This clone has a handful of counts. The chain couples TRBV7-9 to TRBJ2-7; 11 bases agree with TRBD2. J lost 9 bases, V lost 1 base, and 2 bases had no gene match. This CDR3 spans 13 amino acids. Germline V gene lookup returns CDR1 SEHNR and CDR2 FQNEAQ (reference sequence). CDR3 in amino acids: CASSLGLAGLQYF. The CDR3 nucleotides read TGTGCCAGCAGCTTAGGACTAGCGGGGCTGCAGTACTTC.

This clone was observed a handful of times. The chain uses TRBV9 and TRBJ2-1, with 7 bases aligning to TRBD2. V was clipped by 4 bases and J by 2 bases; unmatched bases: 9. The CDR3 extends over 16 amino acids. Germline loops: CDR1 SGDLS, CDR2 YYNGEE. Here the CDR3 DNA reads TGTGCCAGCAGCACACCGACCGGGACTACCTACAATGAGCAGTTCTTC. It codes for CASSTPTGTTYNEQFF.

This clone was seen more than once but under ten times. The V gene is TRBV6-4, the J gene TRBJ1-1; 10 bases align to TRBD1. This CDR3 spans 15 amino acids. Trimming cost V 6 bases and J 6 bases; bases outside gene matches: 10. Germline V gene sequence: CDR1 MRHNA, CDR2 SNTAGT. The CDR3 region has the DNA TGTGCCAGCAGGAAGGACAGGGGGTTATCGGCTGAAGCTTTCTTT. Its translation: CASRKDRGLSAEAFF.

The V gene is TRBV28, the J gene TRBJ2-1; 7 bases line up with TRBD2. The CDR3 spans 14 residues. The junction had 7 bases not matched to a gene; V was cut back by 6 bases and J by 5 bases. Germline V gives CDR1 MDHEN, CDR2 SYDVKM. The CDR3 loop is CASRPGGGDNEQFF. DNA of the CDR3: TGTGCCAGCAGACCTGGGGGAGGGGACAATGAGCAGTTCTTC.

The CDR3 DNA follows: TGTGCCAGCAGTTCCCAGGGGGGAAACACTGAAGCTTTCTTT. It yields the protein CASSSQGGNTEAFF. This chain connects TRBV6-6 to TRBJ1-1; 7 bases match TRBD1. Germline V gene sequence: CDR1 MNHNY, CDR2 SVGAGI (reference sequence). The CDR3 is 14 residues long. J lost 2 bases, V lost 4 bases, and 4 bases had no gene match.

The chain combines TRBV5-5 with TRBJ2-5; 8 nucleotides line up with TRBD1. Germline V gives CDR1 SGHKS, CDR2 YYEKEE (reference sequence). J gave up 3 bases and V 4 bases, and 2 bases lay outside the gene matches. The CDR3 loop spans 13 amino acids. CDR3 amino acids: CASSVDREETQYF. The CDR3 region has the DNA TGTGCCAGCAGCGTGGACAGGGAAGAGACCCAGTACTTC. The full variable domain, completed using reference TRBV5-5 and TRBJ2-5, is DAGVTQSPTHLIKTRGQQVTLRCSPISGHKSVSWYQQVLGQGPQFIFQYYEKEERGRGNFPDRFSARQFPNYSSELNVNALLLGDSALYLCASSVDREETQYFGPGTRLLVL.

The gene calls are TRBV13 and TRBJ2-3; no reliable D call. V was shortened by 5 bases and J by 2 bases, with 5 bases between the two germline ends. This CDR3 region has 12 residues. Germline values: CDR1 PRHDT, CDR2 FYEKMQ (reference sequence). The CDR3 loop is CASSVYTDTQYF. Here the CDR3 DNA reads TGTGCCAGCAGCGTTTACACAGATACGCAGTATTTT.

This chain uses TRBV30 with TRBJ1-5; 8 nucleotides align to TRBD1. The CDR3 runs 13 residues. CDR1 and CDR2 from the germline V gene are GTSNPN and SVGIG (reference sequence). The trim removed 4 bases at V and 2 bases at J, leaving 1 base unmatched. DNA for the CDR3: TGTGCCTGGAACAGGGGGGGCAATCAGCCCCAGCATTTT. The encoded protein is CAWNRGGNQPQHF.

The V gene is TRBV5-4, the J gene TRBJ2-1; tentative D call: TRBD2 (6 bases). Germline CDR1 SGHNT, CDR2 YYREEE (reference sequence). The CDR3 is 15 residues long. The V gene lost 0 bases and the J gene lost 0 bases, with 7 bases spanning the gap. The CDR3 sequence is CASSLVGSSYNEQFF. The CDR3 DNA reads as TGTGCCAGCAGCTTGGTCGGGAGCTCCTACAATGAGCAGTTCTTC.

This clone was counted between two and nine times. The V call is TRBV7-9, the J call TRBJ2-7; maybe TRBD1 (5 bases). CDR1 and CDR2 from the germline V gene are SEHNR and FQNEAQ (reference sequence). This CDR3 is built from 14 residues. The ends were cut back, 5 bases at V and 2 bases at J, with 13 bases in the middle. CDR3 nucleotide sequence: TGTGCCAGCAGCCTGACGACAGCCACCTACGAGCAGTACTTC. This gives the protein CASSLTTATYEQYF.

The rearrangement links TRBV6-5 to TRBJ2-5; 11 nucleotides agree with TRBD1. The CDR3 consists of 16 residues. Germline V lookup: CDR1 MNHEY, CDR2 SVGAGI. The junction had 11 bases not matched to a gene; V was cut back by 4 bases and J by 7 bases. CDR3 sequence reads: CASSSWTGGASGTQYF. In DNA form, the CDR3 reads TGTGCCAGCAGTTCTTGGACAGGGGGCGCTTCCGGGACCCAGTACTTC.